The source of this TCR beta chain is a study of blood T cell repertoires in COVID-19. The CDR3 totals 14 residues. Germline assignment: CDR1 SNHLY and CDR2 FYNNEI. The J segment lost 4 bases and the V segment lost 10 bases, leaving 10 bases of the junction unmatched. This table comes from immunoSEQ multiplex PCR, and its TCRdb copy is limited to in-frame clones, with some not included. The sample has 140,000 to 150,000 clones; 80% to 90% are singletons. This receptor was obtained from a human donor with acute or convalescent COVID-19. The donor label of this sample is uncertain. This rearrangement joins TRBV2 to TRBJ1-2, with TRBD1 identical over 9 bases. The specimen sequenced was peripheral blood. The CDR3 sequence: CATQLGTGRYGYTF. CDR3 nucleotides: TGTGCCACCCAATTGGGGACAGGGCGCTATGGCTACACCTTC. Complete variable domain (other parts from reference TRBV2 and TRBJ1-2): EPEVTQTPSHQVTQMGQEVILRCVPISNHLYFYWYRQILGQKVEFLVSFYNNEISEKSEIFDDQFSVERPDGSNFTLKIRSTKLEDSAMYFCATQLGTGRYGYTFGSGTRLTVV.